Listed below are T cell receptor beta chains from one sample, sequenced in a study of T cell responses to AZD1222 COVID-19 vaccine. The table came from immunoSEQ multiplex PCR; TCRdb's copy has only in-frame clones and leaves some out. The table lists 150,000 to 200,000 clones, about 94% of them singletons, with approximately 1% in the top ten. This specimen was peripheral blood, taken 28 days after the second AZD1222 dose. The source is an adult who received the AZD1222 COVID-19 vaccine. Each CDR3 is given with its conserved first and last residue. Part of the rows lack a size; the others show once, few, many or a class for expanded clones.

clone size	V gene	J gene	CDR3 protein
once	TRBV12-3/TRBV12-4	TRBJ2-2	CASIRGLAGELFF
once	TRBV12-3/TRBV12-4	TRBJ2-7	CASSLMGGNEQYF
-	TRBV7-2	TRBJ2-1	CASSLLAGGGEQFF
-	TRBV5-4	TRBJ1-4	CASSLGVGAGTNEKLFF
-	TRBV5-6	TRBJ2-1	CASSFVAEQFF
-	TRBV7-9	TRBJ1-2	CASSSPGGVYGYTF
-	TRBV5-1	TRBJ2-3	CASSLDSVGTDTQYF
-	TRBV21-1	TRBJ1-4	CASSKKGSDRPNEKLFF
-	TRBV2	TRBJ1-4	CASSVGPGIGAWEKLFF
-	TRBV14	TRBJ2-5	CASSHKETQYF
-	TRBV10-3	TRBJ1-1	CAISATENTEAFF
-	TRBV6-5	TRBJ2-5	CASSYSGGGTQETQYF
-	TRBV7-9	TRBJ1-4	CASSWQGAFHEKLFF
-	TRBV6-5	TRBJ1-1	CASNPRGQGTEAFF
-	TRBV5-6	TRBJ2-1	CASTQNPYNEQFF
-	TRBV4-1	TRBJ1-5	CASSQDARGGSISPQHF
-	TRBV5-8	TRBJ1-4	CASSLWEALFF
-	TRBV5-1	TRBJ2-7	CASSLGSIRGAHEQYF
-	TRBV5-1	TRBJ2-3	CASSVSGGGTDTQYF
-	TRBV4-2	TRBJ2-7	CASSQGQLGGNEQYF
-	TRBV6-6	TRBJ2-1	CASSYRSVEQFF
-	TRBV3-1/TRBV3-2	TRBJ1-1	CASSPLGAPNTEAFF
-	TRBV5-1	TRBJ1-2	CASSPTANYGYTF
-	TRBV12-5	TRBJ2-2	CASGFSGTGRGTGELFF
-	TRBV3-1/TRBV3-2	TRBJ2-7	CASSQAVGLGLVEQYF
-	TRBV5-1	TRBJ2-5	CASSSGGAGETQYF
-	TRBV7-9	TRBJ1-3	CASSQGSEGSGNTIYF
-	TRBV7-2	TRBJ1-5	CASSLAQGGNQPQHF
-	TRBV18	TRBJ2-7	CASSTAQVPYEQYF
-	TRBV6-5	TRBJ1-1	CASSYSPRSEAFF
-	TRBV6-1	TRBJ2-7	CASSETTGPYEQYF
-	TRBV6-6	TRBJ2-1	CASSLGQINEQFF
-	TRBV4-1	TRBJ2-7	CASSHAPMTSYEQYF
-	TRBV5-1	TRBJ1-4	CASSSGPQGASEKLFF
-	TRBV7-9	TRBJ1-1	CASSRETNTEAFF
-	TRBV18	TRBJ1-4	CASSPLKTGGDEKLFF
-	TRBV20-1	TRBJ1-2	CSASGRDGYTF
-	TRBV4-3	TRBJ2-5	CASSQDLLSGGPIEETQYF
-	TRBV4-1	TRBJ1-2	CASRPGTANYGYTF
-	TRBV7-3	TRBJ2-4	CASSLSEGTGVRYF
-	TRBV5-1	TRBJ1-1	CASSFAGGGGSEAFF
-	TRBV28	TRBJ1-1	CASSPPNPIHTEAFF
-	TRBV7-9	TRBJ2-7	CASSLSITGSYEQYF
once	TRBV5-1	TRBJ2-7	CASRGGGSGEQYF
-	TRBV9	TRBJ1-2	CASSVAGGNYGYTF
-	TRBV5-1	TRBJ1-1	CASSLGSTGNTEAFF
-	TRBV5-4	TRBJ2-6	CASSRQSGANVLTF
once	TRBV9	TRBJ1-4	CASSVGHDSANEKLFF
-	TRBV7-7	TRBJ2-1	CASGRDWNNEQFF
-	TRBV10-3	TRBJ2-7	CAISELAYEQYF
-	TRBV5-6	TRBJ1-2	CASSFWGPKGYGYTF
few	TRBV5-1	TRBJ2-3	CASSPQIGDTQYF
-	TRBV28	TRBJ1-5	CASNPVRTVTNQPQHF
-	TRBV6-4	TRBJ2-2	CASAVQGSTGELFF
-	TRBV7-3	TRBJ1-1	CASSLQGAGTEAFF